Each of the 3 T cell receptor beta chains below was sequenced from the same sample in a study of PD-1 blockade in classical Hodgkin lymphoma. Brentuximab vedotin exposure varied among the patients, all of whom had relapsed after autologous stem cell transplantation. After thawing, PBMCs were subjected to magnetic negative selection to isolate CD8+ T cells. Measured with immunoSEQ multiplex PCR; TCRdb has only the in-frame clones, and not every one. The sample carries some 8,000 clones, around 84% recorded once. The input for sequencing was CD8+ T cells from blood, taken at baseline. The source is a human donor with classical Hodgkin lymphoma.

J is TRBJ1-2 and V is TRBV27, with 8 bases lining up with TRBD1. The CDR3 runs 15 residues. V shed 6 bases and J 0 bases; nucleotides not matched to a gene: 6. The germline V gene has CDR1 MNHEY and CDR2 SMNVEV (reference sequence). As DNA, the CDR3 is TGTGCCAGCAGAATTACAGGGGGAACTAACTATGGCTACACCTTC. This encodes CASRITGGTNYGYTF.

The CDR3: CASSPDTDTQYF. DNA of the CDR3: TGTGCCAGCAGCCCAGACACAGATACGCAGTATTTT. The chain carries TRBV5-4 and TRBJ2-3; no firm D call. The CDR3 contains 12 residues. Germline V CDR1 and CDR2: SGHNT, YYREEE (reference sequence). V shed 4 bases and J shed 2 bases, with 5 bases lying between them.

This clone appeared once. The chain combines TRBV28 with TRBJ2-7; TRBD1 matches at 7 bases. The CDR3 sequence is 14 residues long. Trimming at V came to 6 bases and at J to 2 bases, leaving 7 bases not matched to a gene. In germline, CDR1 is MDHEN, CDR2 SYDVKM. The CDR3 region is CASSTWTGAYEQYF. CDR3 bases: TGTGCCAGCAGCACTTGGACAGGCGCCTACGAGCAGTACTTC.